One sample yielded the 9 T cell receptor beta chains listed below, sequenced in a study of technical replicates of blood from a handful of donors (dated by TCRdb to 2016 to 2017). Libraries were prepared through the immunoSEQ multiplex PCR assay. TCRdb took this table from immuneACCESS and kept in-frame rearrangements with V and J called. Such tables lack part of the clones; where checked against another copy, unresolved V genes explain under half of the gap, and the rest is unexplained. The table for this sample lists 60,000 to 85,000 clones; under 95% of them were counted only once. Of the sample, about 0.38% falls within the top ten clones. Sequencing used T cells isolated from PBMCs. These receptors were collected from a human donor in good health.

V usage is TRBV12-1 and J usage is TRBJ2-5; the table's TRBD1 call for D was not verified on the DNA. TRBV12-1 is flagged as a pseudogene. The CDR3 length is 14 residues. The CDR3 spells CASSFDRGGETQYF. The CDR3 region has the DNA TGTGCCAGCAGCTTCGACAGGGGTGGAGAGACCCAGTACTTC.

This clone came up once. The V gene is TRBV6-1, the J gene TRBJ2-7; 8 bases are a match to TRBD2. The CDR3 contains 16 residues. Trimming removed 0 bases from V and 3 bases from J; junction bases left unmatched: 7. Germline CDR1 reads MNHNS; CDR2 reads SASEGT. The CDR3 sequence: CASSEAPGLALYEQYF. CDR3 nucleotide sequence: TGTGCCAGCAGTGAAGCCCCAGGACTAGCCCTCTACGAGCAGTACTTC.

The rearrangement links TRBV11-2 to TRBJ2-1, with D unresolved. The ends were cut back, 5 bases at V and 3 bases at J, with 11 bases in the middle. CDR3 size: 14 residues. Per the germline V gene, CDR1 is SGHAT and CDR2 is FQNNGV. The CDR3 is CASSAASIYNEQFF. The CDR3 coding sequence is TGTGCCAGCAGCGCGGCGTCCATCTACAATGAGCAGTTCTTC.

V and J are TRBV5-4 and TRBJ2-4; D is undetermined. Trimming took off 4 bases at V and 3 bases at J, with 14 bases between the two ends. Looked up from germline, CDR1 is SGHNT and CDR2 is YYREEE (reference sequence). CDR3 size: 15 residues. The CDR3 DNA reads TGTGCCAGCAGCATCAGGTCGTCAGGCAAAAACATTCAGTACTTC. As protein: CASSIRSSGKNIQYF.

CDR3 sequence reads: CASGPGQGAREQYF. In nucleotides, the CDR3 is TGTGCCAGCGGGCCGGGACAGGGGGCCCGCGAGCAGTACTTC. This sequence joins TRBV6-5 and TRBJ2-7; 12 bases fit TRBD1. CDR3 length: 14 amino acids. Unmatched junction bases numbered 8, after V lost 8 bases and J lost 6 bases. Germline CDR1 and CDR2: MNHEY and SVGAGI.

The chain has TRBV11-2 and TRBJ2-6, with D unclear. Trimming removed 5 bases at V and 0 bases at J, with 8 bases between. The CDR3 is made up of 15 amino acids. Germline CDR1 is SGHAT and CDR2 is FQNNGV. The CDR3 DNA is TGTGCCAGCAGCCCTCTCTCCTCTGGGGCCAACGTCCTGACTTTC. It translates to CASSPLSSGANVLTF. The full variable domain, rest sourced from reference TRBV11-2 and TRBJ2-6, is EAGVAQSPRYKIIEKRQSVAFWCNPISGHATLYWYQQILGQGPKLLIQFQNNGVVDDSQLPKDRFSAERLKGVDSTLKIQPAKLEDSAVYLCASSPLSSGANVLTFGAGSRLTVL.

The chain carries TRBV27 and TRBJ2-1, with D hard to call. The germline V and J ends were trimmed by 4 bases and 0 bases, with 13 bases remaining between them. Germline V gene sequence: CDR1 MNHEY, CDR2 SMNVEV (reference sequence). The CDR3 contains 16 residues. The CDR3 nucleotides read TGTGCCAGCAGTTCCTCCCGCGGTAGCTCCTACAATGAGCAGTTCTTC. This translates into CASSSSRGSSYNEQFF.

J is TRBJ1-1 and V is TRBV11-3; D is undetermined. V lost 3 bases to trimming and J lost 4 bases, with 6 bases between them. CDR1 and CDR2 from the germline V gene are SGHNT and YENEEA. The CDR3 runs to 12 residues. CDR3 loop: CASSFGVTEAFF. The CDR3, as DNA: TGTGCCAGCAGCTTCGGGGTCACTGAAGCTTTCTTT.

This clone was seen a single time. In the same sample, other DNA sequences code for this CDR3. V is TRBV2 and J is TRBJ1-1; TRBD1 might be the D (6 bases). With 2 bases removed from V and 4 bases from J, the gap between germline ends came to 8 bases. The CDR3 length is 13 residues. Germline V gene lookup returns CDR1 SNHLY and CDR2 FYNNEI. CDR3: CASSERGGTEAFF. CDR3 in DNA: TGTGCCAGCAGTGAACGAGGGGGCACTGAAGCTTTCTTT. Supplemented by reference TRBV2 and TRBJ1-1, the full variable domain reads EPEVTQTPSHQVTQMGQEVILRCVPISNHLYFYWYRQILGQKVEFLVSFYNNEISEKSEIFDDQFSVERPDGSNFTLKIRSTKLEDSAMYFCASSERGGTEAFFGQGTRLTVV.